This TCR beta chain was sequenced for a study of breast tumors, draining lymph nodes, adjacent tissues. MiXCR, run by TCRdb on the multiplex PCR reads, gives a single entry per CDR3 protein. The data show about 270,000 distinct CDR3 sequences, with under 35% seen just once and under 1.2% held by the top ten. As for this clonotype: Antigen: not known.

The V and J ends lost 8 bases and 4 bases respectively, with 12 bases between them. Per the germline V gene, CDR1 is SGHTA and CDR2 is FQGNSA. The CDR3 length is 14 residues. The lymph nodes were axillary draining lymph nodes from breast cancer patients. Study conclusions and caveats: Tumor and nontumor repertoires were significantly more similar in luminal-like than in basal-like breast cancer. Tumor TCR diversity was below lymph nodes but above nontumor tissue.

The TCR comes from a female donor with breast cancer. Some clones in this sample may be carry-over from other donors' samples. The chain uses TRBV7-2 and TRBJ2-6; D not certain. The specimen sequenced was axillary lymph node tissue. The CDR3 is CASGGDFGANVLTF. In nucleotides, the CDR3 is TGTGCCAGCGGTGGAGATTTCGGGGCCAACGTCCTGACTTTC.